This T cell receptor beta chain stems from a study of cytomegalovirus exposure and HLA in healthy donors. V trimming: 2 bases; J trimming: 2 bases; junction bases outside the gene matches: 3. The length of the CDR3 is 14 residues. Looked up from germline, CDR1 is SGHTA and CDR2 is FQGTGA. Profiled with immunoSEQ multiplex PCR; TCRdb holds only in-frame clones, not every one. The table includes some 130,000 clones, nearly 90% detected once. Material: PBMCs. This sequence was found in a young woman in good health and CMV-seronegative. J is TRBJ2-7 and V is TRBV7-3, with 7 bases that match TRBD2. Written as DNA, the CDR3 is TGTGCCAGCAGCTTAGGCGGGGGTGCCTACGAGCAGTACTTC. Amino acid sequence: CASSLGGGAYEQYF.